These 19 T cell receptor beta chains came from one sample sequenced in a study of blood T cell repertoires in COVID-19 (dated by TCRdb to the early 2020s). The library came from the immunoSEQ multiplex PCR assay. TCRdb provides this immuneACCESS table in a form limited to in-frame rearrangements. Some clones are lacking; in checked studies, under half of them reflect an unresolved V gene, and why the rest are absent is not known. The sample table records around 250,000 clones; 86% of these occur just once. Of the sample, approximately 4% is held by the ten largest clones. Material for sequencing was peripheral blood. The receptors were gathered from a man younger than 35 with active or convalescent COVID-19.

This clone was observed once. The chain joins TRBV5-1 to TRBJ1-4, with 7 bases matching TRBD1. V dropped 2 bases and J dropped 7; count of bases not matched to a gene: 2. There are 13 residues in the CDR3. Germline V CDR1 and CDR2: SGHRS, YFSETQ. CDR3 amino acids: CASSLDRAEKLFF. As DNA, the CDR3 is TGCGCCAGCAGCTTAGACAGGGCTGAAAAACTGTTTTTT.

The chain employs TRBV5-5 and TRBJ2-1; 13 bases line up with TRBD2. CDR1 SGHKS and CDR2 YYEKEE come from the germline V gene (reference sequence). The CDR3 runs 18 residues. V lost 3 bases, J lost 8 bases, and 14 bases stayed unmatched. The CDR3 DNA reads as TGTGCCAGCAGCTCCCTTGAGGGGGGACTAGCGGGATTCGATGAGCAGTTCTTC. This sequence encodes CASSSLEGGLAGFDEQFF.

This clone occurred a few times. This sequence joins TRBV5-1 and TRBJ2-1; D is undetermined. CDR3 size: 14 residues. Germline lookup yields CDR1 SGHRS and CDR2 YFSETQ. Trimming pared 2 bases from V and 4 bases from J, leaving 10 bases between. CDR3 sequence reads: CASSLLVEYNEQFF. The CDR3 coding sequence is TGCGCCAGCAGCTTATTGGTAGAATACAATGAGCAGTTCTTC.

About this clone itself: Compared with germline, one end of the junction differs, possibly owing to a read error. This chain uses TRBV7-7 with TRBJ1-1, with TRBD1 matching 9 bases. Germline V lookup: CDR1 SSHAT, CDR2 FNYEAQ (reference sequence). CDR3 length: 17 residues. In DNA, the CDR3 is TGTGCTAGCAGCTGCACGCCGGGACAGGGTATGAGGCCTGAAGCTTTCTTT. This codes for CASSCTPGQGMRPEAFF. Combining the CDR3 with reference TRBV7-7 and TRBJ1-1 gives the whole variable domain GAGVSQSPRYKVTKRGQDVTLRCDPISSHATLYWYQQALGQGPEFLTYFNYEAQPDKSGLPSDRFSAERPEGSISTLTIQRTEQRDSAMYRCASSCTPGQGMRPEAFFGQGTRLTVV.

The V gene is TRBV28, the J gene TRBJ2-6, with D hard to call. Trimming removed 8 bases at V and 0 bases at J, with 5 bases between. Germline values: CDR1 MDHEN, CDR2 SYDVKM. The CDR3 is 13 amino acids. The CDR3 nucleotides read TGTGCCAGCCGAGACTCTGGGGCCAACGTCCTGACTTTC. It specifies CASRDSGANVLTF.

This chain links TRBV18 with TRBJ1-4; D remains ambiguous. The germline gives CDR1 KGHSH, CDR2 LQKENI. The CDR3 loop spans 16 amino acids. The V gene lost 2 bases and the J gene lost 6 bases, with 16 bases spanning the gap. The chain's CDR3 is CASSPDRSSSDEKLFF. CDR3 coding DNA: TGTGCCAGCTCACCAGATCGGAGCTCCAGCGATGAAAAACTGTTTTTT.

The rearrangement uses TRBV6-5 and TRBJ2-2; TRBD1 matches at 8 bases. This CDR3 has 14 amino acids. Germline V gene lookup returns CDR1 MNHEY and CDR2 SVGAGI. The V and J ends lost 4 bases and 3 bases, in that order; junction bases with no gene match: 1. CDR3 coding DNA: TGTGCCAGCAGTTTCAGGGGGCACACCGGGGAGCTGTTTTTT. The encoded protein is CASSFRGHTGELFF.

V is TRBV7-3 and J is TRBJ2-1, with 10 bases that match TRBD2. V trimming: 5 bases; J trimming: 5 bases; junction bases outside the gene matches: 6. CDR1 SGHTA and CDR2 FQGTGA come from the germline V gene. This CDR3 contains 15 residues. The CDR3, as DNA: TGTGCCAGCAGCCCAGGACTAGCGGAAAACAATGAGCAGTTCTTC. Encoded protein: CASSPGLAENNEQFF.

This clone appeared once. The rearrangement links TRBV7-8 to TRBJ2-5, with a tentative D call TRBD1 (5 bases). The germline V and J ends were trimmed by 2 bases and 2 bases, with 9 bases remaining between them. Germline CDR1 is SGHVS and CDR2 is FQNEAQ. This CDR3 comprises 14 residues. Written as DNA, the CDR3 is TGTGCCAGCAGCTTATTGCAGGGACAAGAGACCCAGTACTTC. Residues: CASSLLQGQETQYF.

The chain is built from TRBV5-1 and TRBJ1-2; 7 bases align to TRBD1. The CDR3 totals 13 residues. Germline V lookup: CDR1 SGHRS, CDR2 YFSETQ. The V gene end was trimmed by 5 bases and the J gene end by 8 bases; junction bases not matched to a gene: 9. CDR3 region: CASRADRRDGYTF. The CDR3 DNA is TGCGCCAGCAGGGCGGACAGGCGCGACGGCTACACCTTC.

This clone was recorded once. The chain carries TRBV24-1 and TRBJ2-1, with D tentatively TRBD2 (5 bases). Germline CDR1 reads KGHDR; CDR2 reads SFDVKD. The CDR3 is made up of 16 amino acids. V gave up 0 bases and J gave up 1 base, with 9 bases separating them. This CDR3 reads CATSDLQTGSYNEQFF. In DNA, the CDR3 is TGTGCCACCAGTGATTTGCAAACGGGATCCTACAATGAGCAGTTCTTC.

Of note for this clone: The junction differs from germline at one of its ends, possibly a read error. The rearrangement links TRBV30 to TRBJ1-2; the D is unclear. The CDR3 has 11 residues. Germline V gives CDR1 GTSNPN, CDR2 SVGIG (reference sequence). CDR3 protein: CAWSSYTGRIF. CDR3 bases: TGTGCCTGGAGTTCGTATACGGGGAGGATCTTC.

The chain couples TRBV18 to TRBJ1-2, with 8 nucleotides matching TRBD1. The CDR3 has 15 amino acids. Germline CDR1 KGHSH, CDR2 LQKENI. V was clipped by 3 bases and J by 7 bases; unmatched bases: 10. The CDR3 spells CASSPGTGDLGGYTF. The CDR3 DNA follows: TGTGCCAGCTCACCTGGGACAGGCGATCTGGGTGGCTACACCTTC. Using reference TRBV18 and TRBJ1-2 for the parts outside the CDR3, the full variable domain is NAGVMQNPRHLVRRRGQEARLRCSPMKGHSHVYWYRQLPEEGLKFMVYLQKENIIDESGMPKERFSAEFPKEGPSILRIQQVVRGDSAAYFCASSPGTGDLGGYTFGSGTRLTVV.

The V gene is TRBV10-1, the J gene TRBJ2-1, with 8 bases fitting TRBD2. The germline gives CDR1 WNHNN, CDR2 SYGVQD (reference sequence). After removal of 8 bases from V and 3 bases from J, the junction contained 9 bases not matched to a gene. The CDR3 consists of 15 residues. DNA of the CDR3: TGCGCCAGCCGAGCAATAGCGGGGATCTACAATGAGCAGTTCTTC. Translation gives CASRAIAGIYNEQFF.

This chain joins TRBV18 and TRBJ2-2; 10 bases match TRBD1. V trimming: 4 bases; J trimming: 3 bases; junction bases outside the gene matches: 5. This CDR3 contains 16 residues. The V gene's germline CDR1 is KGHSH and CDR2 LQKENI. CDR3 sequence: CASSLRTGGDTGELFF. DNA for the CDR3: TGTGCCAGCTCACTACGGACAGGGGGAGACACCGGGGAGCTGTTTTTT.

The CDR3: CASSNAGQPNGYTF. Here the CDR3 DNA reads TGTGCCAGCAGCAACGCCGGACAGCCAAATGGCTACACCTTC. The chain links TRBV21-1 to TRBJ1-2; no check of the table's D call, TRBD1, against the DNA was made. TRBV21-1 is a pseudogene. The CDR3 spans 14 residues.

The chain couples TRBV7-8 to TRBJ1-1, with D hard to call. V was trimmed by 6 bases and J by 1 base, leaving 12 bases between them. CDR1 is SGHVS and CDR2 is FQNEAQ in the germline V gene. The CDR3 has 14 amino acids. The CDR3 coding sequence is TGTGCCAGCAGACCACAGCAACGGAACACTGAAGCTTTCTTT. This codes for CASRPQQRNTEAFF.

This clone was seen ten or more times. The V gene is TRBV19, the J gene TRBJ1-2; 8 bases map to TRBD1. The germline V gene encodes CDR1 LNHDA and CDR2 SQIVND (reference sequence). The junction had 11 bases not matched to a gene; V was cut back by 6 bases and J by 5 bases. CDR3 size: 15 residues. The CDR3 region has the DNA TGTGCCAGTAGCCCTATCCAGGGGGCGCCTTATGGCTACACCTTC. Translated: CASSPIQGAPYGYTF.

The genes are TRBV21-1 and TRBJ2-7; the table's D call of TRBD1 was not tested on the DNA. TRBV21-1 is given as a pseudogene. There are 17 residues in the CDR3. CDR3 nucleotide sequence: TGTGCCAGCAGCAAAGCACGGACAGGAAGGCTAGCTGATGAGCAGTACTTC. Protein: CASSKARTGRLADEQYF.